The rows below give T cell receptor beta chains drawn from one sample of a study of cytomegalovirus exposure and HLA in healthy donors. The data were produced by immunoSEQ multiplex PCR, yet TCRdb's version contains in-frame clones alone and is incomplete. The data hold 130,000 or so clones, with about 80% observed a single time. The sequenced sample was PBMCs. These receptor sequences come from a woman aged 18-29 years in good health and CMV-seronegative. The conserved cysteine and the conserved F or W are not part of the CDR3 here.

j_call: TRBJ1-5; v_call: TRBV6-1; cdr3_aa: ASSEVTGSRNQPQH
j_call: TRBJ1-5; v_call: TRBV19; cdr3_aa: ASRGEGDQPQH
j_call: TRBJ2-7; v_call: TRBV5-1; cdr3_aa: ASSLVSGYSYEQY
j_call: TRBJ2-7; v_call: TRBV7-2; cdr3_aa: ASRVTSGRFYEQY
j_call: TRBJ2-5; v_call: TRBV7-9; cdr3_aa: ASSSWAAGETQY
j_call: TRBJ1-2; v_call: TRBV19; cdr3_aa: ASSSTLQTGGFGYT
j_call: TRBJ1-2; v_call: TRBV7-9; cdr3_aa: ASSLTEGAKE
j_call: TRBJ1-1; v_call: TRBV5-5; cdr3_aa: ASSFLDRNAEAF
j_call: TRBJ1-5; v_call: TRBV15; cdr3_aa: ATSHAFSGGKGSQPQH
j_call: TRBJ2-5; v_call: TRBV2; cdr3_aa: ASSGTSGTLGGTQY
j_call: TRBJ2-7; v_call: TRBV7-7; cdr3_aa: ASSIQGGAYEQY
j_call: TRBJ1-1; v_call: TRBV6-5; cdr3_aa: ASSLGGGSPREAF
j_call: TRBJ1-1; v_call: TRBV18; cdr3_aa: ASSLSRSGGMNTEAF
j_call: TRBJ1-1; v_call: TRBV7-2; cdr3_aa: ASSLARTGGMNTEAF
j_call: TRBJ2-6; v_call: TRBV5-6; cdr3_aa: ASSLRQAPGANVLT
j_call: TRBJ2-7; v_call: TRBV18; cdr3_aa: ASSPGWGGNEQY
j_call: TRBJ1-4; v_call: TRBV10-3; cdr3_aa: AISGGGPNEKLF
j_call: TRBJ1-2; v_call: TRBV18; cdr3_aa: ASSPEGASNYGYT
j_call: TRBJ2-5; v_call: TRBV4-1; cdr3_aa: ASSPWGLLTEETQY
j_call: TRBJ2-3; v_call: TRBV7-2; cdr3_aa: ASSPGLSKDTQY
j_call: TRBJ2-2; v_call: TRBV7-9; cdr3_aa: ASSFLDSTGELF
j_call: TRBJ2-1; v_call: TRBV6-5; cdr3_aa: ASSYSWGQGQWEQF
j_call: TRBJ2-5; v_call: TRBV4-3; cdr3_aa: ASSRIWRGPQETQY
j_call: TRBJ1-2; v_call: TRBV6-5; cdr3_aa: ASRRTATANYGYT
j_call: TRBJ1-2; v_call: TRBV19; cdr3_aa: ASSPSLQTFGYT
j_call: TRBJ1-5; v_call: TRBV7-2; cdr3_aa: ASSLIDQPQH
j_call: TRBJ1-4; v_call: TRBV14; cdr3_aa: ASSQDSRELF
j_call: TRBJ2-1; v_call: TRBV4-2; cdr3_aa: ASSQDLPQGMEQF
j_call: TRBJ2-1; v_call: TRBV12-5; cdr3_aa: ASGLVPTLGGGASGLDEQF
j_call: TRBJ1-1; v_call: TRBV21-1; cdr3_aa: ASSKEREGVNTEAF
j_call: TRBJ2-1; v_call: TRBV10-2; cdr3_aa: ASRYSGRALNEQF
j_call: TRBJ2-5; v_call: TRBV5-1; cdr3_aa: ASSGGQGAGETQY
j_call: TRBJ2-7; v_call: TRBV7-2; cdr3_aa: ASSSGTSGSPEQY
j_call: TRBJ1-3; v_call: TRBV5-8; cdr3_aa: ASSLAPRGGNTSGNTIY
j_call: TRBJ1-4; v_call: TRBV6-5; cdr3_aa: ASSRDTLTNEKLF
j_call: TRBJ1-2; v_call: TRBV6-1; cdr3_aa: ASSESQGLNGYT